One and the same sample provided the 5 T cell receptor beta chains below, sequenced in a study of cytomegalovirus exposure and HLA in healthy donors. The study ran its PCR with 60 Vbeta and 13 Jbeta primers. Some clones are missing from TCRdb's copy, which holds only in-frame ones; the method was immunoSEQ multiplex PCR. The sample yields about 160,000 clones, approximately 80% seen once. Sequencing was done on a sample of PBMCs. The receptors here all came from a male donor in good health and CMV-seropositive.

This clone was recorded a few times. This chain links TRBV13 with TRBJ1-1, with a weak D call TRBD1 (5 bases). Germline V gives CDR1 PRHDT, CDR2 FYEKMQ (reference sequence). The CDR3 sequence is 13 residues long. V was trimmed by 5 bases and J by 3 bases, leaving 10 bases between them. The CDR3 loop is CASSPGVYTEAFF. CDR3 coding DNA: TGTGCCAGCAGCCCGGGGGTTTACACTGAAGCTTTCTTT.

This chain connects TRBV7-6 to TRBJ2-7, with 8 bases identical to TRBD2. CDR3 size: 15 residues. The trim removed 2 bases at V and 2 bases at J, leaving 5 bases unmatched. Germline V gene data show CDR1 as SGHVS and CDR2 as FNYEAQ. The CDR3 sequence is CASSLRGGRTYEQYF. The CDR3 DNA reads as TGTGCCAGCAGCTTACGGGGGGGCCGGACCTACGAGCAGTACTTC.

The chain links TRBV21-1 to TRBJ2-3; the table's D call TRBD1 went unverified against the DNA. TRBV21-1 is listed as a pseudogene. The CDR3 has 16 amino acids. In nucleotides, the CDR3 is TGTGCCAGCAGCAAATCGGCCAGGAAGCCTACAGATACGCAGTATTTT. This codes for CASSKSARKPTDTQYF.

This chain links TRBV21-1 with TRBJ2-2; TRBD1, the table's D call, was not compared with the DNA. TRBV21-1 is tagged as a pseudogene. This CDR3 has 15 residues. Written as DNA, the CDR3 is TGTGCCAGCATAGTTTATACAGGGACCACCGGGGAGCTGTTTTTT. It encodes CASIVYTGTTGELFF.

The chain links TRBV9 to TRBJ1-1, with TRBD1 identical over 7 bases. CDR1 is SGDLS, CDR2 YYNGEE, per germline. The CDR3 is 13 residues long. CDR3 sequence (DNA): TGTGCGTCGACAGGGACTTTGAACACTGAAGCTTTCTTT. Translation gives CASTGTLNTEAFF.